This T cell receptor beta chain emerged from a study of shared clonotypes between healthy human individuals (dated by TCRdb to 2020 to 2022). Describing the broader study: The cohort included three men and two women between 18 and 49 years of age. Per donor, three plates each were used for CD4 naive and CD4 memory, two for CD8 naive, and one for CD8 memory. To increase sequencing depth and limit assay-specific biases, TCR repertoire library preparation and sequencing were carried out by different laboratories using diverse techniques. To estimate repertoire size and how much clonotypes are shared between individuals, the study performed deep sequencing of blood TCR repertoires from a few healthy adults. Between about 0.85 and 9.5 billion PBMCs per donor were obtained by leukapheresis.

Using the deep immunoSEQ assay, TCR CDR3 regions were amplified from genomic DNA by multiplex PCR. For each cell subset, the extracted genomic DNA was distributed evenly across all wells of several immunoSEQ 96-well plates, and each plate served as one replicate. Each replicate PCR for sorted subsets received about 220 ng genomic DNA, equal to tens of thousands of T cell genomes. Purified libraries were quantified with a Qubit 3.0 fluorometer, sized on a Bioanalyzer 2100, and re-quantified with the KAPA Library Quantification kit. A separate single-read 150-cycle Illumina NextSeq 550 flow cell was used to sequence each immunoSEQ 96-well plate. The original pipeline was this. Because the immunoSEQ output included only junctional sequences and no quality scores, the filtering could not be the same as the filtering used for full-length reads. To assign V/J genes and CDR3, sequences were annotated using PyIR, a Python wrapper for IgBLAST v1.9, with IMGT germline references. Reads with weak V/J assignments (E-value above 1e-6), missing CDR3, stop codons, out-of-frame junctions, or ambiguous translated residues were removed. A V3J clonotype was defined by an identical inferred V gene, J gene, and CDR3 amino acid sequence. Percentage overlap between repertoires was computed as shared unique clonotypes divided by the size of the smaller repertoire. Repertoire richness was assessed with RTK rarefaction, the Chao1 estimator, and Recon v2.1 estimates of unobserved clonotypes. For all TCRbeta clonotypes obtained by the gDNA method from several donors, generation probabilities were computed with OLGA. Entries here come from immuneACCESS through TCRdb and include only in-frame sequences with V and J called. Some clones fail to appear in such tables; in the studies checked, an unresolved V gene covers under half of the shortfall, and the cause of the remainder is unknown. The V and J calls and clone size are taken from that table; D and trimming were inferred from the DNA. In all, the sample holds about 2 million clones, and around 96% of those were seen once. The top ten clonotypes cover around 1.2% of the sample.

CD8 naive samples consisted of CD45RO-negative cells that were positively selected for CCR7, yielding a CD45RA+CCR7+ population without TemRA cells. The donors were healthy, HIV-negative adults who had no recently reported acute infections or vaccinations. Every donor was a Caucasian adult living in Nashville, Tennessee, USA. Blood was collected by leukapheresis, and PBMCs were isolated by Ficoll-Histopaque density gradient centrifugation and then cryopreserved in liquid nitrogen vapor phase. Analytical flow cytometry was used to check the purity and quantity of every magnetically sorted T cell population. Genomic DNA was isolated from every sorted fraction and measured by UV absorbance on a Nanodrop 2000c. From its cysteine to its phenylalanine, the CDR3 spans 13 amino acids. Only the CDR3 part of the read is kept: 39 bases, read in frame from the first base. CDR1 and CDR2 were assigned from the germline V gene (reference sequence) as MNHEY and SMNVEV. V is clipped by 0 bases and J by 5 bases, and the sequence between their germline boundaries is 7 bases long.

The paper's findings and limits, for the study overall: Pairwise subsampling led to the expectation that sequencing depth would affect the degree of clonotype sharing among donors. Incomplete sequencing was indicated by rarefaction of sorted-subset datasets, despite the large sequencing depth. Sampling was limited to blood, and TCR repertoires in tissue likely differ from TCR repertoires in blood. Naive subsets generally had larger estimated clonotype richness than memory subsets. Clonotypes shared by all four sorted-subset donors showed higher generation probabilities than non-shared clonotypes. Across four donors, approximately 4.6% of naive CD4, roughly 3.4% of naive CD8, 2% to 2.5% of memory CD4, and around 0.4% of memory CD8 clonotypes were shared. Because the study included a small number of donors, the genetic and exposure-history diversity represented was limited.

For this clone: Its antigen has not been determined. No much larger clonotype is one base removed from it; base qualities were not supplied. Additional DNA sequences in this sample encode the identical CDR3.

The clonotype originates from a man between 18 and 35 years old in good health. The V and J segments used are TRBV27 and TRBJ1-1, with no reliable assignment of the D segment. The sample was naive CD8+ T cells sorted from blood. The sample's cell subset or site, from its label and the paper: CD45RA+CCR7+. The DNA sequence follows: TGTGCCAGCAGTTTATCAGGGTGGACTGAAGCTTTCTTT. It codes for CASSLSGWTEAFF.